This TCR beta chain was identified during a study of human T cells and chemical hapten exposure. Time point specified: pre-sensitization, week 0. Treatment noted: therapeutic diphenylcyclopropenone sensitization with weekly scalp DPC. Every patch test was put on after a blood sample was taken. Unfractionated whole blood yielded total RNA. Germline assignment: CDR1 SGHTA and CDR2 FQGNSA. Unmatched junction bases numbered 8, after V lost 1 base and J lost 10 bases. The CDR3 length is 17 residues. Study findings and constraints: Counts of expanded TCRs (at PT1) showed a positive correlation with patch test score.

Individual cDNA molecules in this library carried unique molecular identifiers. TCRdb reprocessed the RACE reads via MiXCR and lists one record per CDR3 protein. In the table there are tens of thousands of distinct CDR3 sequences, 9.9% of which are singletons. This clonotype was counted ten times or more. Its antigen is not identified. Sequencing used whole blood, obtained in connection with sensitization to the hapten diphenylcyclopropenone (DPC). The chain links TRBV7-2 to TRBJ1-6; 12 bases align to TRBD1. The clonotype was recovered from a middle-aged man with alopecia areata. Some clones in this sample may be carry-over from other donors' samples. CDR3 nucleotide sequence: TGTGCCAGCAGCTTAGAGGGACAGGGGGCCTTCGAGTCACCCCTCCACTTT. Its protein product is CASSLEGQGAFESPLHF.